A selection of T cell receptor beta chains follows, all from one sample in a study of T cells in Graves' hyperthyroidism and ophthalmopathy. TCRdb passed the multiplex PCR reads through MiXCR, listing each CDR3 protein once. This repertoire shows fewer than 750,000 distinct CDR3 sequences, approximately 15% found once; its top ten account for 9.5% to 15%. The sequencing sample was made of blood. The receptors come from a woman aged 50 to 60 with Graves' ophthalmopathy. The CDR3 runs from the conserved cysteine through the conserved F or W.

cdr3_aa: CASSQERPANEKLFF; j_call: TRBJ1-4; v_call: TRBV4-1
cdr3_aa: CAWSPRTGREQFF; j_call: TRBJ2-1; v_call: TRBV30
cdr3_aa: CAWSENRFNEQYF; j_call: TRBJ2-7; v_call: TRBV30
cdr3_aa: CSVLSGRGSYEQYF; j_call: TRBJ2-7; v_call: TRBV29-1
cdr3_aa: CASSLGLAETDTQYF; j_call: TRBJ2-3; v_call: TRBV11-1
cdr3_aa: CASSEGASGRYEQYF; j_call: TRBJ2-7; v_call: TRBV2
cdr3_aa: CASSLDLVETQYF; j_call: TRBJ2-5; v_call: TRBV12-3/TRBV12-4
cdr3_aa: CASSQEQALNEQFF; j_call: TRBJ2-1; v_call: TRBV4-3
cdr3_aa: CAWRDRASGELFF; j_call: TRBJ2-2; v_call: TRBV30
cdr3_aa: CASSSSIAGGLPDTQYF; j_call: TRBJ2-3; v_call: TRBV2
cdr3_aa: CASSYPGPGSHYNEQFF; j_call: TRBJ2-1; v_call: TRBV6-2/TRBV6-3
cdr3_aa: CASSLVLGSAFF; j_call: TRBJ1-1; v_call: TRBV5-6
cdr3_aa: CASSLFRAGDTQYF; j_call: TRBJ2-3; v_call: TRBV7-6
cdr3_aa: CASSRTLTGGHEQFF; j_call: TRBJ2-1; v_call: TRBV7-2
cdr3_aa: CASSLDRGFSNEKLFF; j_call: TRBJ1-4; v_call: TRBV5-1
cdr3_aa: CASSSMTGGSTEQYF; j_call: TRBJ2-7; v_call: TRBV6-1
cdr3_aa: CSATRGRLAGSDEQFF; j_call: TRBJ2-1; v_call: TRBV20-1
cdr3_aa: CAWSVTGTVNSPLHF; j_call: TRBJ1-6; v_call: TRBV30
cdr3_aa: CAWSVRDNEQFF; j_call: TRBJ2-1; v_call: TRBV30
cdr3_aa: CASSSDRLAGGGETQYF; j_call: TRBJ2-5; v_call: TRBV7-8
cdr3_aa: CASSSGLGTDTQYF; j_call: TRBJ2-3; v_call: TRBV7-3
cdr3_aa: CASSLAGHEQYF; j_call: TRBJ2-7; v_call: TRBV7-2
cdr3_aa: CASSLTSMNTEAFF; j_call: TRBJ1-1; v_call: TRBV7-2
cdr3_aa: CASIPGSANYGYTF; j_call: TRBJ1-2; v_call: TRBV28
cdr3_aa: CASSRHLGTGDGYTF; j_call: TRBJ1-2; v_call: TRBV28
cdr3_aa: CASSLAQGPTSHGYTF; j_call: TRBJ1-2; v_call: TRBV7-9
cdr3_aa: CASGLEGVTGELFF; j_call: TRBJ2-2; v_call: TRBV12-5
cdr3_aa: CASSSGTSGFNEQFF; j_call: TRBJ2-1; v_call: TRBV7-3
cdr3_aa: CASTSINYGYTF; j_call: TRBJ1-2; v_call: TRBV2
cdr3_aa: CASMREGRDNEQFF; j_call: TRBJ2-1; v_call: TRBV6-2/TRBV6-3
cdr3_aa: CASSSGTAGFETQYF; j_call: TRBJ2-5; v_call: TRBV11-2
cdr3_aa: CSVHPPGLAGVNEQFF; j_call: TRBJ2-1; v_call: TRBV29-1
cdr3_aa: CASSFTGGGRGYTF; j_call: TRBJ1-2; v_call: TRBV5-4
cdr3_aa: CASSLEGRGQETQYF; j_call: TRBJ2-5; v_call: TRBV7-2
cdr3_aa: CSARDRLAGTYEQYF; j_call: TRBJ2-7; v_call: TRBV20-1
cdr3_aa: CASRRQGEETQYF; j_call: TRBJ2-5; v_call: TRBV28
cdr3_aa: CASSYASGRDNEQFF; j_call: TRBJ2-1; v_call: TRBV4-2
cdr3_aa: CASRGLPNTGELFF; j_call: TRBJ2-2; v_call: TRBV2
cdr3_aa: CASTEGRLAGNNEQFF; j_call: TRBJ2-1; v_call: TRBV12-3/TRBV12-4
cdr3_aa: CAWTPRGGAYNSPLHF; j_call: TRBJ1-6; v_call: TRBV30
cdr3_aa: CASSIDSGTGAFNEQFF; j_call: TRBJ2-1; v_call: TRBV19
cdr3_aa: CASSPGTSYNEQFF; j_call: TRBJ2-1; v_call: TRBV11-1
cdr3_aa: CASTEGNQPQHF; j_call: TRBJ1-5; v_call: TRBV28
cdr3_aa: CASSARWEKGTDTQYF; j_call: TRBJ2-3; v_call: TRBV6-1
cdr3_aa: CASSLLVGKRGGYTF; j_call: TRBJ1-2; v_call: TRBV7-2
cdr3_aa: CASRIQGDGYGYTF; j_call: TRBJ1-2; v_call: TRBV27
cdr3_aa: CASSSTIGNTIYF; j_call: TRBJ1-3; v_call: TRBV12-3/TRBV12-4
cdr3_aa: CASSFAGFKDEQYF; j_call: TRBJ2-7; v_call: TRBV7-9
cdr3_aa: CASSLTYDYEQYF; j_call: TRBJ2-7; v_call: TRBV7-3
cdr3_aa: CASSSDRRQFF; j_call: TRBJ2-1; v_call: TRBV28
cdr3_aa: CATSRDLGHLYQETQYF; j_call: TRBJ2-5; v_call: TRBV15
cdr3_aa: CASRYRQEQFF; j_call: TRBJ2-1; v_call: TRBV28
cdr3_aa: CASSLGLGLGRSTDTQYF; j_call: TRBJ2-3; v_call: TRBV12-3/TRBV12-4
cdr3_aa: CASSIDPGYGYTF; j_call: TRBJ1-2; v_call: TRBV19
cdr3_aa: CASSLLDYGTGELFF; j_call: TRBJ2-2; v_call: TRBV5-6
cdr3_aa: CASSFDRLASSTDTQYF; j_call: TRBJ2-3; v_call: TRBV28
cdr3_aa: CASSLGLAGIGETQYF; j_call: TRBJ2-5; v_call: TRBV5-1
cdr3_aa: CASSQGPREKLFF; j_call: TRBJ1-4; v_call: TRBV3-1
cdr3_aa: CASSLLGPSTYEQYF; j_call: TRBJ2-7; v_call: TRBV28